This TCR beta chain was captured in a study of cytomegalovirus exposure and HLA in healthy donors. Findings of the study overall: With DRB1 most and HLA-C fewest, TCR association rates differed between HLA loci in a later analysis. Another analysis was done later, and it associated around 17,000 TCR beta sequences with HLA alleles at 0.05 false discovery rate.

PCR employed 60 Vbeta and 13 Jbeta primers. Data came from immunoSEQ multiplex PCR; TCRdb stores just in-frame clones and leaves some out. The table lists roughly 120,000 clones, 15% to 19% of them singletons. Germline V gene lookup returns CDR1 SQVTM and CDR2 ANQGSEA. Losses at the gene ends were 1 base for V and 3 bases for J; bases not matched to a gene: 7. There are 17 residues in the CDR3. This clone was observed a few times. As yet, its antigen is unknown. The specimen was PBMCs. V gene TRBV29-1 combines with J gene TRBJ1-4; 11 bases match TRBD1. The sequence was collected from a woman in her late teens or twenties in good health and CMV-seronegative. CDR3 residues: CSVEGDRGFSANEKLFF. The CDR3 region has the DNA TGCAGCGTTGAAGGGGACAGGGGGTTCTCGGCTAATGAAAAACTGTTTTTT. Combining the CDR3 with reference TRBV29-1 and TRBJ1-4 gives the whole variable domain SAVISQKPSRDICQRGTSLTIQCQVDSQVTMMFWYRQQPGQSLTLIATANQGSEATYESGFVIDKFPISRPNLTFSTLTVSNMSPEDSSIYLCSVEGDRGFSANEKLFFGSGTQLSVL.